This T cell receptor beta chain was sequenced for a study of cytomegalovirus exposure and HLA in healthy donors. Study results and limitations: Later work associated roughly 17,000 TCR beta sequences with HLA alleles at 0.05 false discovery rate.

The PCR made use of 60 Vbeta and 13 Jbeta primers. How the authors handled the data: An analysis that came later counted 77 million or so unique TCR beta chains, some 11 million shared. Libraries were prepared by immunoSEQ multiplex PCR; TCRdb keeps only in-frame clonotypes and omits some of them. V, J and clone size derive from that table, while D and trimming were established from the DNA sequence. The sample lists roughly 160,000 clones, 70% to 90% occurring once. Points on this clone: Its antigen is as yet unknown.

The source material was PBMCs. This receptor was taken from a man younger than 30 in good health and CMV-seropositive.

The CDR3 loop is CASSIHRGTEAFF. As DNA, the CDR3 is TGTGCCAGTAGTATCCATAGGGGCACTGAAGCTTTCTTT. The V gene is TRBV19, the J gene TRBJ1-1; maybe TRBD1 (5 bases). Looked up from germline, CDR1 is LNHDA and CDR2 is SQIVND (reference sequence). The CDR3 runs 13 residues. V shed 3 bases and J shed 4 bases, with 9 bases lying between them.